This TCR beta chain is drawn from a study of technical replicates of blood from a few donors. TCRdb's copy holds only in-frame clones and misses some; the assay was immunoSEQ multiplex PCR. The top ten clones hold approximately 0.21% of a sample with fewer than 110,000 clones, 96% of them seen once. This CDR3 is built from 16 residues. V gave up 11 bases and J gave up 0 bases, with 22 bases separating them. Germline lookup yields CDR1 ENHRY and CDR2 SYGVKD. The sample holds a few counts of this clone. V gene TRBV10-3 combines with J gene TRBJ1-1; maybe TRBD1 (5 bases). This TCR came from a human donor in good health. The sequencing input was T cells isolated from PBMCs. The CDR3 reads CAANSRDAGMNTEAFF. Here the CDR3 DNA reads TGTGCCGCAAATAGCAGGGATGCAGGGATGAACACTGAAGCTTTCTTT.